This TCR beta chain comes out of a study of T cells in Graves' hyperthyroidism and ophthalmopathy. Per the germline V gene, CDR1 is MNHEY and CDR2 is SMNVEV (reference sequence). The CDR3 loop spans 15 amino acids. The ends lost 5 bases at V and 5 bases at J; junction bases unmatched: 4. Amplification yielded TCR beta CDR3 regions, with RNA transcripts as the source. When the TCR CDR3 underwent first-round RT-PCR, the HTBI primer set was used. TCRdb reanalysed the multiplex PCR reads using MiXCR and keeps one entry per CDR3 protein. The table lists about 640,000 distinct CDR3 sequences, about 20% of them singletons.

The sample taken for sequencing was blood. The chain combines TRBV27 with TRBJ1-6; 9 nucleotides match TRBD1. This receptor was obtained from a man aged 25 to 40 with Graves' ophthalmopathy. CDR3 amino acids: CASSLGQGNNSPLHF. In nucleotides, the CDR3 is TGTGCCAGCAGTCTCGGACAGGGGAATAATTCACCCCTCCACTTT.